This note documents a single T cell receptor (beta chain) sequence. Authors' processing steps: Amplifying reference gene primers gave estimates of nucleated cell counts. Some clones are missing from TCRdb's copy, which holds only in-frame ones; the method was immunoSEQ multiplex PCR. D and trimming were read from the DNA, whereas the V and J calls and clone size are those reported in that table. The table shows under 300,000 clones, with 86% occurring only once. The entry originates in a study of blood T cell repertoires in COVID-19. Study information: Acute and convalescent COVID-19 samples came from the United States, Italy and Spain.

The V end was cut by 1 base, the J end by 4 bases, with 10 bases between. CDR1 is LGHDT and CDR2 is YNNKEL in the germline V gene (reference sequence). CDR3 length equals 15 residues. This clonotype originated in a young man with active or convalescent COVID-19. The sample taken for sequencing was peripheral blood. The rearrangement uses TRBV3-1 (or the pseudogene TRBV3-2) and TRBJ1-4; D not resolved. CDR3 loop: CASSQVTGVNEKLFF. The CDR3 region has the DNA TGTGCCAGCAGCCAAGTAACGGGAGTTAATGAAAAACTGTTTTTT.